The rows below give T cell receptor beta chains drawn from one sample of a study of tumor-infiltrating lymphocytes in oesophageal squamous cell carcinoma. MiXCR was run by TCRdb on the PCR reads, yielding one entry per CDR3 protein. Counted here are 23,000 or so distinct CDR3 sequences, roughly two fifths occurring once; the ten biggest clones make up over 35%. Material for sequencing was esophageal tumor tissue. All receptors come from a male donor with esophageal squamous cell carcinoma. Both conserved end residues are trimmed from each CDR3. Each record gives: V gene, J gene, CDR3 protein.

v_call: TRBV24-1; j_call: TRBJ1-1; cdr3_aa: ATSSSGQGNTKAF
v_call: TRBV27; j_call: TRBJ1-6; cdr3_aa: ASSWGTGGFSYNSPLH
v_call: TRBV20-1; j_call: -; cdr3_aa: SAGTSGRAGETQY
v_call: TRBV7-2; j_call: -; cdr3_aa: ASSLGRETQY
v_call: TRBV6-1; j_call: TRBJ2-1; cdr3_aa: ASSPRISGREDNEQF
v_call: TRBV7-3; j_call: -; cdr3_aa: ASSQGQGAYEQY
v_call: TRBV10-2; j_call: TRBJ2-2; cdr3_aa: ASSETYTGELF
v_call: TRBV27; j_call: TRBJ2-6; cdr3_aa: ASSFRSSNVAGANVLT
v_call: TRBV28; j_call: TRBJ2-2; cdr3_aa: ASDDPSGGDTGELF
v_call: TRBV6-1; j_call: TRBJ2-7; cdr3_aa: ASSESGTSYEQY
v_call: TRBV7-3; j_call: TRBJ2-5; cdr3_aa: ASSLMGTREETQY